Listed here are 25 T cell receptor beta chains from one sample, sequenced in a study of yellow fever vaccine responses in identical twins. TCRdb independently ran MiXCR on the RT-PCR reads; one entry per CDR3 protein. The sample records about 11,000 distinct CDR3 sequences, around three quarters being singletons. The sample consisted of T cells from blood (PBMCs), unsorted or a sorted subset (not recorded which), taken before or after yellow fever vaccination (not recorded which). Source of these receptors: a woman under 30 who received the yellow fever vaccine.

This clonotype was seen more than once but under ten times. The rearrangement links TRBV18 to TRBJ1-2; D gene uncertain. Trimming cost V 6 bases and J 0 bases, with 8 bases left between them. Germline values: CDR1 KGHSH, CDR2 LQKENI. This CDR3 is built from 13 residues. This chain's CDR3 is CASSPEANYGYTF. DNA of the CDR3: TGTGCCAGCTCCCCGGAAGCTAACTATGGCTACACCTTC.

The rearrangement links TRBV18 to TRBJ1-5, with TRBD1 identical over 7 bases. The CDR3 has 16 amino acids. Germline loops: CDR1 KGHSH, CDR2 LQKENI. V shed 0 bases, J shed 6 bases, and the junction held 8 bases outside the gene matches. Here the CDR3 DNA reads TGTGCCAGCTCACCACCGGGTCAGCAGGGGGTTCAGCCCCAGCATTTT. This codes for CASSPPGQQGVQPQHF.

This chain links TRBV12-3 or TRBV12-4 with TRBJ2-2, with TRBD2 matching 8 bases. The length of the CDR3 is 14 residues. V dropped 7 bases and J dropped 4; count of bases not matched to a gene: 5. DNA of the CDR3: TGTGCCAGCACCCCGGGACTAGGCACCGGGGAGCTGTTTTTT. Translation gives CASTPGLGTGELFF.

This sequence joins TRBV20-1 and TRBJ2-1; the match to TRBD2 covers 8 bases. There are 15 residues in the CDR3. V was pared by 0 bases and J by 4 bases, with 5 bases of the junction left unmatched. The germline CDR1 and CDR2 sequences are DFQATT and SNEGSKA (reference sequence). The CDR3 DNA sequence: TGCAGTGCTAGAGATTCTCGGGAGGGTTACAATGAGCAGTTCTTC. Encoded protein: CSARDSREGYNEQFF.

The chain carries TRBV11-1 and TRBJ2-2, with 8 nucleotides matching TRBD2. The germline CDR1 and CDR2 sequences are SGHAT and FQDESV (reference sequence). V gave up 4 bases and J gave up 3 bases; unmatched junction bases: 16. The CDR3 loop spans 19 amino acids. The CDR3 is CASSSRDLHREGYTGELFF. CDR3 DNA: TGTGCCAGCAGCTCAAGGGACCTCCACCGGGAGGGGTACACCGGGGAGCTGTTTTTT.

The J gene is TRBJ2-1, the V gene TRBV11-1, with 11 bases that match TRBD2. J was trimmed by 5 bases and V by 5 bases; bases with no gene match: 8. This CDR3 has 16 residues. Germline CDR1 and CDR2: SGHAT and FQDESV (reference sequence). As DNA, the CDR3 is TGTGCCAGCAGCACTAAGGCGGGACTAGCGGACAATGAGCAGTTCTTC. Translating it yields CASSTKAGLADNEQFF. The entire variable domain, with the rest obtained from reference TRBV11-1 and TRBJ2-1, is as follows: EAEVAQSPRYKITEKSQAVAFWCDPISGHATLYWYRQILGQGPELLVQFQDESVVDDSQLPKDRFSAERLKGVDSTLKIQPAELGDSAMYLCASSTKAGLADNEQFFGPGTRLTVL.

This clonotype was detected a few times. The J gene is TRBJ2-5, the V gene TRBV2; the D is unclear. V lost 3 bases and J lost 0, with 8 bases in between. The CDR3 sequence is 14 residues long. CDR1 SNHLY and CDR2 FYNNEI come from the germline V gene. The CDR3 is CASSEARDQETQYF. As DNA, the CDR3 is TGTGCCAGCAGTGAGGCACGGGACCAAGAGACCCAGTACTTC.

This clonotype was seen only a few times. This chain uses TRBV4-2 with TRBJ2-1; 10 bases are a match to TRBD2. Germline CDR1 and CDR2: LGHNA and YNFKEQ. The CDR3 covers 17 residues. V gave up 3 bases and J gave up 1 base; unmatched junction bases: 6. In DNA form, the CDR3 reads TGTGCCAGCAGCCAGGCCGGGACTAGCGCATCCTACAATGAGCAGTTCTTC. Translating it yields CASSQAGTSASYNEQFF.

The CDR3 loop is CSVEYFYAEAFF. In DNA form, the CDR3 reads TGCAGCGTTGAATACTTCTATGCCGAAGCTTTCTTT. The chain couples TRBV29-1 to TRBJ1-1, with unresolved D. The CDR3 is 12 amino acids. CDR1 is SQVTM, CDR2 ANQGSEA, per germline. V was shortened by 2 bases and J by 8 bases, with 12 bases between the two germline ends.

V usage is TRBV20-1 and J usage is TRBJ2-1; D remains unclear. This CDR3 is built from 12 residues. Trimming took off 0 bases at V and 9 bases at J, with 9 bases between the two ends. The germline gives CDR1 DFQATT, CDR2 SNEGSKA (reference sequence). CDR3 nucleotides: TGCAGTGCTAGAGATCACGCTCCTGAGCAGTTCTTC. Protein product: CSARDHAPEQFF.

The chain carries TRBV23-1 and TRBJ2-3; 10 bases map to TRBD1. TRBV23-1 is annotated as an ORF whose role is uncertain. The CDR3 runs to 17 residues. The J segment lost 5 bases and the V segment lost 2 bases, leaving 10 bases of the junction unmatched. CDR3 coding DNA: TGCGCCAGCAGTCAAGCCGGGACAGGGGTTATCGAAGATACGCAGTATTTT. Amino acid sequence: CASSQAGTGVIEDTQYF.

V usage is TRBV11-2 and J usage is TRBJ2-5, with D unresolved. This CDR3 has 14 amino acids. The V gene lost 1 base and the J gene lost 0 bases, with 6 bases spanning the gap. The V gene's germline CDR1 is SGHAT and CDR2 FQNNGV. CDR3 protein: CASSLVWNQETQYF. The CDR3 DNA sequence: TGTGCCAGCAGCTTAGTTTGGAACCAAGAGACCCAGTACTTC. The full variable domain, its missing parts supplied by reference TRBV11-2 and TRBJ2-5, is EAGVAQSPRYKIIEKRQSVAFWCNPISGHATLYWYQQILGQGPKLLIQFQNNGVVDDSQLPKDRFSAERLKGVDSTLKIQPAKLEDSAVYLCASSLVWNQETQYFGPGTRLLVL.

This clonotype was counted between two and nine times. J is TRBJ2-2 and V is TRBV29-1, with D possibly being TRBD2 (5 bases). The CDR3 sequence is 11 residues long. In germline, CDR1 is SQVTM, CDR2 ANQGSEA. The V end lost 6 bases, the J end lost 7 bases, and 9 bases lay between the germline ends. The CDR3 DNA sequence: TGCAGCGTACCCGCGGGCGGGGAGCTGTTTTTT. Translation: CSVPAGGELFF.

The rearrangement uses TRBV7-3 and TRBJ2-1, with 7 bases that match TRBD2. CDR3 size: 16 residues. J lost 4 bases, V lost 0 bases, and 6 bases had no gene match. Germline CDR1 and CDR2: SGHTA and FQGTGA. CDR3 sequence: CASSLTPSGTYNEQFF. CDR3 bases: TGTGCCAGCAGCTTAACCCCTAGCGGAACTTACAATGAGCAGTTCTTC.

Comments on this clonotype: The junction shows a germline mismatch at one end, possibly a read error. The V gene is TRBV7-3, the J gene TRBJ1-4, with 9 nucleotides matching TRBD1. The CDR3 has 14 residues. Germline CDR1 and CDR2: SGHTA and FQGTGA. CDR3 DNA: TGTGCCAGCAGCTCAACAGGGGGCCACGAAAAACTGTTTTTC. Protein product: CASSSTGGHEKLFF.

The V call is TRBV11-1, the J call TRBJ1-1; no definite D call. CDR1 is SGHAT and CDR2 is FQDESV in the germline V gene (reference sequence). The CDR3 is 13 amino acids. Trimming took 6 bases from V and 3 from J, leaving 11 bases between them. CDR3: CASSPPGHTEAFF. CDR3 nucleotide sequence: TGTGCCAGCAGTCCCCCAGGCCACACTGAAGCTTTCTTT.

This clonotype has just a few counts. This chain uses TRBV15 with TRBJ2-1, with D perhaps TRBD2 (7 bases). This CDR3 has 16 amino acids. With 3 bases removed from V and 3 bases from J, the gap between germline ends came to 15 bases. Germline CDR1 is LNHNV and CDR2 is YYDKDF (reference sequence). The CDR3 DNA reads TGTGCCACCAGCAGGGAGGGCGGGGGACACTACAATGAGCAGTTCTTC. This translates into CATSREGGGHYNEQFF.

J is TRBJ2-1 and V is TRBV13, with 11 bases that match TRBD2. Germline loops: CDR1 PRHDT, CDR2 FYEKMQ (reference sequence). The CDR3 spans 15 residues. V lost 6 bases and J lost 10; bases outside the gene matches: 11. As DNA, the CDR3 is TGTGCCAGCAGTTCAACTAGCGGGAGTATCGGCGAGCAGTTCTTC. This sequence encodes CASSSTSGSIGEQFF.

The V and J genes are TRBV23-1 and TRBJ1-5; D not resolved. TRBV23-1 is noted as an ORF with a role that remains uncertain. The CDR3 is 17 amino acids. V gave up 6 bases and J gave up 0 bases, with 18 bases separating them. The CDR3 region has the DNA TGCGCCAGCAGAGCCCCGGGTTCTTGGCATAGCAATCAGCCCCAGCATTTT. This translates into CASRAPGSWHSNQPQHF.

This rearrangement joins TRBV2 to TRBJ2-1; D gene ambiguous. Trimming removed 1 base at V and 4 bases at J, with 5 bases between. The CDR3 runs to 13 residues. Germline V CDR1 and CDR2: SNHLY, FYNNEI. The CDR3 DNA reads as TGTGCCAGCAGTGAAGATCCGTACAATGAGCAGTTCTTC. It specifies CASSEDPYNEQFF.

In regard to this clonotype: One end of the junction is discordant with germline, which a read error may explain. The chain carries TRBV5-4 and TRBJ2-2; 11 bases fit TRBD2. Germline CDR1 and CDR2: SGHNT and YYREEE (reference sequence). The CDR3 consists of 19 residues. CDR3 region: CASSLRGLAGGPATGELFF. CDR3 in DNA: TGCGCCAGCAGCTTGAGGGGATTAGCGGGAGGGCCGGCCACCGGGGAGCTGTTTTTT.

This clonotype was counted a single time. The chain combines TRBV11-1 with TRBJ2-1; D gene unclear. The CDR3 covers 12 residues. Trimming left V 5 bases short and J 8 bases short, with 10 bases between. CDR1 is SGHAT and CDR2 is FQDESV in the germline V gene (reference sequence). CDR3 in amino acids: CASSPGDYEQFF. The CDR3 coding sequence is TGTGCCAGCAGCCCTGGTGACTATGAGCAGTTCTTC.

V gene TRBV4-1 combines with J gene TRBJ1-2; D not resolved. The CDR3 is made up of 15 amino acids. The V end was cut by 1 base, the J end by 4 bases, with 13 bases between. The germline CDR1 and CDR2 sequences are MGHRA and YSYEKL. The CDR3 spells CASSQVTENLYGYTF. CDR3 bases: TGCGCCAGCAGCCAAGTAACAGAGAATCTCTATGGCTACACCTTC.

The genes are TRBV26 and TRBJ1-1. TRBV26 represents a pseudogene. This CDR3 spans 14 amino acids. In DNA form, the CDR3 reads TGTGCCAGCAGTTCATCAGGGATGAACACTGAAGCTTTCTTT. As protein: CASSSSGMNTEAFF.

In this sample, this clonotype turned up a few times. The chain is built from TRBV2 and TRBJ2-1; unclear D gene. CDR3 length: 11 amino acids. V lost 5 bases to trimming and J lost 6 bases, with 5 bases between them. Germline V gene sequence: CDR1 SNHLY, CDR2 FYNNEI. The CDR3 bases are TGTGCCAGCAGTCCTAGCAATGAGCAGTTCTTC. It specifies CASSPSNEQFF.